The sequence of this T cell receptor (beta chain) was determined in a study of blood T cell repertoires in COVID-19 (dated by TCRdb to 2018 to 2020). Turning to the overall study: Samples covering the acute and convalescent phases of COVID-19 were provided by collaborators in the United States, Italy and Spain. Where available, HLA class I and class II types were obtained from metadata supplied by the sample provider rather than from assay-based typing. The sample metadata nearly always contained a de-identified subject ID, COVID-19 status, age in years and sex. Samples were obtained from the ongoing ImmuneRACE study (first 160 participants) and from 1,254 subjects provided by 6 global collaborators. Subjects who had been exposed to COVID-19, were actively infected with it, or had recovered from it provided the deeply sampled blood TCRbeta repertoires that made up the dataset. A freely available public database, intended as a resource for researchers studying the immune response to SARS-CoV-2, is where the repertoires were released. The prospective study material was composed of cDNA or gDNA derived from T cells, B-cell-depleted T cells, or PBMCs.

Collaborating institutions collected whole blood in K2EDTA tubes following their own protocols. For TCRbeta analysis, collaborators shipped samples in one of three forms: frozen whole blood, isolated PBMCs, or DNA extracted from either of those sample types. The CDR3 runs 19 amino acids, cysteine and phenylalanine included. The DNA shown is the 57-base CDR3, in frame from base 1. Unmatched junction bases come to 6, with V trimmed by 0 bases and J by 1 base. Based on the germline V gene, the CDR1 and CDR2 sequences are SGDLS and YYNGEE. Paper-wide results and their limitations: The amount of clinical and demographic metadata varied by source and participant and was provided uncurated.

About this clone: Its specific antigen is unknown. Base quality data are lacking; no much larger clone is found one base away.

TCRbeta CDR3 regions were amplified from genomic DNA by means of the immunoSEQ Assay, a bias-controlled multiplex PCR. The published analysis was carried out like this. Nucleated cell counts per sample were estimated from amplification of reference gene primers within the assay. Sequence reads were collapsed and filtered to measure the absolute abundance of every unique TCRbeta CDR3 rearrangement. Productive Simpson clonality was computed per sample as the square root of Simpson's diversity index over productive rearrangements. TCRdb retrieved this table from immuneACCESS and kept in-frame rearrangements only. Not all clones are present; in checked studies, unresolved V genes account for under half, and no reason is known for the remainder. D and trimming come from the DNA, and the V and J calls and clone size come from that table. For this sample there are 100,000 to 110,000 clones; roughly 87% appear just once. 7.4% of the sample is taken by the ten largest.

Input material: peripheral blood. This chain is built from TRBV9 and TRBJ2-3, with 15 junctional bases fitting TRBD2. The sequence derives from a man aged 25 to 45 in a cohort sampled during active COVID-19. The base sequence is TGTGCCAGCAGCGTAGTGGGACTAGCGGGGGGAGGAGGCACAGATACGCAGTATTTT. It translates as CASSVVGLAGGGGTDTQYF.